This note documents a single T cell receptor beta chain sequence. The data were taken from a study of blood T cells in healthy people across ages. Every participating donor contributed approximately 10 milliliters of peripheral blood through a draw. Then a second PCR, running about 6 to 11 cycles, was carried out with a sample-barcoded 5' primer and a J-beta primer mix. TCRdb reprocessed the 5' RACE reads via MiXCR and lists one record per CDR3 protein. The sample consists of around 690,000 distinct CDR3 sequences, about 53% of them appearing once. V lost 3 bases, J lost 9 bases, and 17 bases stayed unmatched. CDR1 is SGHAT, CDR2 FQNNGV, per germline. The CDR3 has 17 residues.

The sample comprised blood. The sequence derives from a man aged 55-75 years in good health. The J gene is TRBJ2-1, the V gene TRBV11-2; 7 bases fit TRBD2. In DNA form, the CDR3 reads TGTGCCAGCAGCTTCACACGACTAGCCGGCCCGGGAAGTGAGCAGTTCTTC. Translation gives CASSFTRLAGPGSEQFF. The whole variable domain, filled in from reference TRBV11-2 and TRBJ2-1, reads EAGVAQSPRYKIIEKRQSVAFWCNPISGHATLYWYQQILGQGPKLLIQFQNNGVVDDSQLPKDRFSAERLKGVDSTLKIQPAKLEDSAVYLCASSFTRLAGPGSEQFFGPGTRLTVL.